These 27 T cell receptor beta chains came from one sample sequenced in a study of blood T cell repertoires in COVID-19. Libraries were prepared by immunoSEQ multiplex PCR; TCRdb keeps only in-frame clonotypes and omits some of them. The table includes about 220,000 clones, about 87% detected once. The sample taken for sequencing was PBMCs or T cells enriched from blood (not recorded which). The receptor source for this set is a woman aged 25-40 years who had recovered from COVID-19.

In DNA, the CDR3 is TGCGCCAGCAGCCAACTATATTACCGGGACAGGGGCATGTATAGCAATCAGCCCCAGCATTTT. Protein sequence: CASSQLYYRDRGMYSNQPQHF. The rearrangement links TRBV4-3 to TRBJ1-5; 10 nucleotides match TRBD1. CDR1 is LGHNA and CDR2 is YSLEER in the germline V gene. V gave up 2 bases and J gave up 0 bases; unmatched junction bases: 16. The CDR3 covers 21 residues.

The chain carries TRBV21-1 and TRBJ1-4; TRBD1 was called by the table and not checked on the DNA. TRBV21-1 counts as a pseudogene. The CDR3 has 15 amino acids. The DNA of the CDR3 is TGTGCCAGCAGCAATTGGGCAGCAACTAATGAAAAACTGTTTTTT. This translates into CASSNWAATNEKLFF.

The chain couples TRBV6-5 to TRBJ2-7, with TRBD2 matching 12 bases. This CDR3 region has 15 residues. Germline CDR1 reads MNHEY; CDR2 reads SVGAGI. The V and J ends lost 6 bases and 0 bases, in that order; junction bases with no gene match: 3. CDR3 DNA: TGTGCCAGCAGAGGACTAGCGGGGAGCTCCTACGAGCAGTACTTC. Protein product: CASRGLAGSSYEQYF.

The chain joins TRBV13 to TRBJ1-1; tentatively, D is TRBD1 (5 bases). The CDR3 contains 12 residues. Germline lookup yields CDR1 PRHDT and CDR2 FYEKMQ (reference sequence). V was cut by 3 bases and J by 7 bases, with 9 bases left in between. CDR3 DNA: TGTGCCAGCAGCTTCAGGGACTATGAAGCTTTCTTT. Translating gives CASSFRDYEAFF. Combining the CDR3 with reference TRBV13 and TRBJ1-1 gives the whole variable domain AAGVIQSPRHLIKEKRETATLKCYPIPRHDTVYWYQQGPGQDPQFLISFYEKMQSDKGSIPDRFSAQQFSDYHSELNMSSLELGDSALYFCASSFRDYEAFFGQGTRLTVV.

This clone has a single count. The chain uses TRBV7-2 and TRBJ2-3; 15 nucleotides line up with TRBD2. Germline V gene lookup returns CDR1 SGHTA and CDR2 FQGNSA. This CDR3 spans 16 amino acids. The ends lost 5 bases at V and 6 bases at J; junction bases unmatched: 6. The CDR3 DNA reads as TGTGCCAGCAGCCCGGGACTAGCGGGGGGATGGGATACGCAGTATTTT. It is translated as CASSPGLAGGWDTQYF. The full variable domain, rest sourced from reference TRBV7-2 and TRBJ2-3, is GAGVSQSPSNKVTEKGKDVELRCDPISGHTALYWYRQSLGQGLEFLIYFQGNSAPDKSGLPSDRFSAERTGGSVSTLTIQRTQQEDSAVYLCASSPGLAGGWDTQYFGPGTRLTVL.

V is TRBV6-5 and J is TRBJ1-2; TRBD1 aligns across 10 bases. Germline CDR1 reads MNHEY; CDR2 reads SVGAGI. The ends lost 2 bases at V and 7 bases at J; junction bases unmatched: 4. The CDR3 is made up of 14 amino acids. CDR3 sequence: CASSYGTGEFGYTF. The CDR3 bases are TGTGCCAGCAGTTACGGGACAGGGGAGTTTGGCTACACCTTC.

The gene calls are TRBV11-2 and TRBJ2-2; D is uncertain. V dropped 3 bases and J dropped 7 bases, with 12 bases sitting between them. Germline values: CDR1 SGHAT, CDR2 FQNNGV. There are 14 residues in the CDR3. CDR3 coding DNA: TGTGCCAGCAGCTTGAGAACCGGGTTCGGGGAGCTGTTTTTT. It yields the protein CASSLRTGFGELFF.

The J gene is TRBJ2-3, the V gene TRBV29-1; 9 nucleotides line up with TRBD1. The CDR3 is 13 amino acids. The J segment lost 4 bases and the V segment lost 2 bases, leaving 1 base of the junction unmatched. Germline V gene lookup returns CDR1 SQVTM and CDR2 ANQGSEA. The DNA of the CDR3 is TGCAGCGTTGAAAGACAGGGGGCAGATACGCAGTATTTT. Its translation is CSVERQGADTQYF.

This clone was seen a few times. The gene calls are TRBV4-1 and TRBJ2-7; 8 bases align to TRBD2. Germline-derived CDR1 and CDR2 are MGHRA and YSYEKL. The CDR3 extends over 17 amino acids. V was clipped by 0 bases and J by 3 bases; unmatched bases: 10. The CDR3 here is CASSQDQMGLVSYEQYF. Written as DNA, the CDR3 is TGCGCCAGCAGCCAAGATCAAATGGGACTAGTTAGCTACGAGCAGTACTTC.

This sequence joins TRBV2 and TRBJ2-1; D is unclear. The CDR3 runs to 13 residues. The germline V gene encodes CDR1 SNHLY and CDR2 FYNNEI. Trimming shortened V by 3 bases and J by 5 bases, and 8 bases separated the two germline ends. The CDR3 reads CASSEGPNNEQFF. The DNA of the CDR3 is TGTGCCAGCAGTGAGGGCCCCAACAATGAGCAGTTCTTC.

CDR3 protein: CATSRLTGNSPLHF. The DNA for the CDR3 is TGTGCCACCTCCCGTCTGACAGGCAATTCACCCCTCCACTTT. The V and J genes are TRBV6-5 and TRBJ1-6; D possibly corresponds to TRBD1 (6 bases). Germline CDR1 reads MNHEY; CDR2 reads SVGAGI. The CDR3 is 14 residues long. The V end lost 10 bases, the J end lost 7 bases, and 17 bases lay between the germline ends.

V is TRBV25-1 and J is TRBJ2-7, with D hard to call. The CDR3 spans 13 residues. Deletions cut 6 bases from V and 1 base from J, with 10 bases between. The germline V gene encodes CDR1 MGHDK and CDR2 SYGVNS. DNA of the CDR3: TGTGCCAGCAGACCCGACGGGTCCTACGAGCAGTACTTC. It codes for CASRPDGSYEQYF.

The chain links TRBV10-3 to TRBJ2-3, with 8 bases aligning to TRBD1. Germline V CDR1 and CDR2: ENHRY, SYGVKD. Trimming took 7 bases from V and 0 from J; bases not matched to a gene: 6. CDR3 length: 15 amino acids. The DNA for the CDR3 is TGTGCCATCAAATCAGGGGGCTATAGCACAGATACGCAGTATTTT. Amino acids: CAIKSGGYSTDTQYF.

V is TRBV18 and J is TRBJ2-7, with a tentative D call TRBD2 (5 bases). Germline lookup yields CDR1 KGHSH and CDR2 LQKENI. Trimming left V 6 bases short and J 9 bases short, with 24 bases between. This CDR3 contains 15 residues. Here the CDR3 DNA reads TGTGCCAGCTCTTCCCCGGAGGTAGTGTCGTTTAGGCAGTACTTC. Translated, it gives CASSSPEVVSFRQYF.

The V gene is TRBV7-9, the J gene TRBJ2-2, with 7 nucleotides matching TRBD1. The CDR3 is 13 residues long. The V segment lost 4 bases and the J segment 9 bases; nucleotides outside the gene matches: 5. Germline V gene data show CDR1 as SEHNR and CDR2 as FQNEAQ (reference sequence). The CDR3 region is CASSSRQGWELFF. CDR3 DNA sequence: TGTGCCAGCAGCTCTAGACAGGGATGGGAGCTGTTTTTT.

This chain uses TRBV18 with TRBJ2-7; 10 bases map to TRBD1. CDR3 size: 15 residues. Germline V gene data show CDR1 as KGHSH and CDR2 as LQKENI. V dropped 8 bases and J dropped 3; count of bases not matched to a gene: 10. The CDR3 here is CASRTPGQGRYEQYF. The DNA for the CDR3 is TGTGCCAGCCGTACACCGGGACAGGGGCGCTACGAGCAGTACTTC.

The chain joins TRBV2 to TRBJ1-2; possible D gene TRBD1, 5 bases. This CDR3 contains 14 residues. V lost 5 bases, J lost 6 bases, and 16 bases lay in between. Germline V gene sequence: CDR1 SNHLY, CDR2 FYNNEI. The CDR3, as DNA: TGTGCCAGCAGTTCGCGGGGAAGGGGCAATGGCTACACCTTC. This translates into CASSSRGRGNGYTF.

The V call is TRBV5-3, the J call TRBJ2-4; 7 nucleotides match TRBD2. TRBV5-3 qualifies as an ORF whose function is uncertain. J lost 9 bases, V lost 4 bases, and 16 bases had no gene match. The CDR3 contains 16 residues. CDR3 region: CARSPGLAALFGIQYF. The CDR3, as DNA: TGTGCCAGAAGCCCTGGGCTAGCGGCGCTATTCGGCATTCAGTACTTC.

The chain employs TRBV7-3 and TRBJ2-5; the match to TRBD2 covers 7 bases. Germline V lookup: CDR1 SGHTA, CDR2 FQGTGA. There are 14 residues in the CDR3. With 3 bases clipped from V and 1 base from J, the junction kept 2 bases outside the gene matches. The CDR3 here is CASSLGGTQETQYF. CDR3 in DNA: TGTGCCAGCAGCTTGGGGGGGACCCAAGAGACCCAGTACTTC.

The chain carries TRBV13 and TRBJ1-1, with D uncertain. CDR3 length: 13 residues. Germline V gene lookup returns CDR1 PRHDT and CDR2 FYEKMQ (reference sequence). Between the trimmed V and J ends, which lost 2 bases and 5 bases, there was a span of 9 bases. The CDR3 loop is CASSLRERTEAFF. In DNA, the CDR3 is TGTGCCAGCAGCTTACGGGAGAGGACTGAAGCTTTCTTT.

The V gene is TRBV2, the J gene TRBJ2-3, with D possibly being TRBD2 (5 bases). The germline CDR1 and CDR2 sequences are SNHLY and FYNNEI. The CDR3 covers 13 residues. Between the trimmed V and J ends, which lost 3 bases and 2 bases, there was a span of 6 bases. CDR3 protein: CASSDGVTDTQYF. CDR3 nucleotides: TGTGCCAGCAGTGACGGGGTCACAGATACGCAGTATTTT.

The CDR3 DNA is TGTGCCAGCAGTGTTGACAGCTATGCTAGCACAGATACGCAGTATTTT. Amino acids: CASSVDSYASTDTQYF. This chain uses TRBV6-1 with TRBJ2-3, with a tentative D call TRBD1 (5 bases). The CDR3 has 16 residues. V was shortened by 4 bases and J by 0 bases, with 14 bases between the two germline ends. Per germline, CDR1 MNHNS and CDR2 SASEGT.

CDR3 loop: CAAARAGEDNEQFF. CDR3 coding DNA: TGTGCCGCCGCCCGGGCGGGGGAGGACAATGAGCAGTTCTTC. V gene TRBV10-3 combines with J gene TRBJ2-1, with 7 bases that match TRBD2. This CDR3 comprises 14 residues. J was trimmed by 5 bases and V by 11 bases; bases with no gene match: 12. Germline lookup yields CDR1 ENHRY and CDR2 SYGVKD.

The rearrangement links TRBV15 to TRBJ1-1; 8 positions match TRBD1. The germline gives CDR1 LNHNV, CDR2 YYDKDF (reference sequence). This CDR3 spans 13 amino acids. V lost 4 bases, J lost 7 bases, and 5 bases stayed unmatched. CDR3 sequence: CATSTGTGLEAFF. As DNA, the CDR3 is TGTGCCACCAGCACAGGGACAGGTCTTGAAGCTTTCTTT.

V usage is TRBV4-1 and J usage is TRBJ2-7; 9 bases fit TRBD2. CDR3 length equals 15 residues. Unmatched junction bases numbered 7, after V lost 3 bases and J lost 4 bases. From germline, CDR1 is MGHRA and CDR2 YSYEKL. DNA for the CDR3: TGCGCCAGCAGCCACATGGGACTAGCTGGTTACGAGCAGTACTTC. As protein: CASSHMGLAGYEQYF.

This sequence joins TRBV9 and TRBJ1-3; no firm D call. V shed 3 bases and J shed 8 bases, with 18 bases lying between them. CDR1 and CDR2 from the germline V gene are SGDLS and YYNGEE. The CDR3 has 15 amino acids. CDR3 region: CASSAEGGSRDTIYF. As DNA, the CDR3 is TGTGCCAGCAGCGCAGAAGGAGGCAGTCGGGACACCATATATTTT.

The chain combines TRBV3-1 (or the pseudogene TRBV3-2) with TRBJ2-2; 9 nucleotides match TRBD2. CDR3 size: 20 residues. Germline CDR1 is LGHDT and CDR2 is YNNKEL (reference sequence). With 0 bases clipped from V and 5 bases from J, the junction kept 16 bases outside the gene matches. The CDR3 bases are TGTGCCAGCAGCCAAGAAGAGGATTTAGTAGCGGGGGCGGAGACCGGGGAGCTGTTTTTT. Residues: CASSQEEDLVAGAETGELFF.